This is a list of T cell receptor beta chains from one sample in a study of cytomegalovirus exposure and HLA in healthy donors. Measured with immunoSEQ multiplex PCR; TCRdb has only the in-frame clones, and not every one. The sample holds 200,000 or so clones, 80% seen once. The sequenced material came from PBMCs. These receptor sequences come from a man aged 40-55 years in good health and CMV-seropositive. Both conserved end residues are part of each CDR3. Rows may omit the clone size; those that give it use once, few, many or a size class.

abundance | v_gene | CDR3aa
- | TRBV7-2 | CASSPQGRNTEAFF
- | TRBV5-1 | CASSPRRGTEAFF
once | TRBV5-1 | CASSSGANTEAFF
once | TRBV2 | CASSEAQRSSYEQYF
- | TRBV7-2 | CASSRPGLDGGETQYF
- | TRBV19 | CASVGATRFEQYF
- | TRBV5-6 | CASSPSSGSWAPLHF
- | TRBV4-1 | CASSQGGGGVFEQFF
- | TRBV5-4 | CASSLQWGAQYF
- | TRBV19 | CASSPTGIQPQHF
- | TRBV6-5 | CASRPTGLGEQYF
- | TRBV7-6 | CASQPGTVETQYF
- | TRBV11-2 | CASSLGTQGANEKLFF
- | TRBV7-2 | CASSLNRVSFNYGYTF
- | TRBV4-1 | CASSPGVGNSPLHF
- | TRBV5-1 | CASSRGDVSYNSPLHF
- | TRBV7-9 | CSSSPIQGMNTEAFF
- | TRBV28 | CASSLGYRNPRYTF
few | TRBV6-4 | CASSDTSGGANEQFF
- | TRBV7-2 | CASSLTAGVQLFF
once | TRBV27 | CASSLGFSETQYF
- | TRBV11-1 | CASSLAGGAYGYTF
- | TRBV7-2 | CASSLASSGQETQYF
- | TRBV4-3 | CASSQGQGLRTDTQYF
- | TRBV5-4 | CASSLDSGAGEQYF
- | TRBV9 | CASSVEGQLFSEKLFF
- | TRBV10-3 | CATDTGQGNFYSYEQYF
- | TRBV30 | CAWRWAGGEQYF
- | TRBV9 | CASSVTSGGGPQHF
- | TRBV18 | CASSPSMVRAEQYF
once | TRBV2 | CASTGTHHNEQFF
- | TRBV4-1 | CASSLIGRGTLAKNIQYF
once | TRBV19 | CASSTTTVINTEAFF
once | TRBV5-5 | CASSGQGGYGYTF
once | TRBV28 | CASSFQLVGGVDYGYTF
- | TRBV10-3 | CAISEGTGVQPQHF
- | TRBV5-4 | CASSMGGPGVGFGEAFF
- | TRBV19 | CASSQTGGNQPQHF
- | TRBV18 | CASSPTETATYEQYF
- | TRBV7-2 | CASSAGQGAAEQFF
- | TRBV4-3 | CASSQGQGLQPQHF
- | TRBV5-1 | CASSLRGTGGVEQYF